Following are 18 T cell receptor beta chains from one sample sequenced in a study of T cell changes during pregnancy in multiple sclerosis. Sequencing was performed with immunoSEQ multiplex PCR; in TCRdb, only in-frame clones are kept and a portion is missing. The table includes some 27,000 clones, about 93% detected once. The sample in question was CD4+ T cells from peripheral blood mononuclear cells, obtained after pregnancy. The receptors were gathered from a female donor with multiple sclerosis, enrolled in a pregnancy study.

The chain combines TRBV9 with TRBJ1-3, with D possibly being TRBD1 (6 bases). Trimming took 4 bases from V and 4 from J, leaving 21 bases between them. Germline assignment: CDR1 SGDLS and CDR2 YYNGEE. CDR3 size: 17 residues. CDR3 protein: CASSTRDPRGSGNTIYF. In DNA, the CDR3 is TGTGCCAGCAGCACCCGCGATCCTAGGGGGTCCGGAAACACCATATATTTT.

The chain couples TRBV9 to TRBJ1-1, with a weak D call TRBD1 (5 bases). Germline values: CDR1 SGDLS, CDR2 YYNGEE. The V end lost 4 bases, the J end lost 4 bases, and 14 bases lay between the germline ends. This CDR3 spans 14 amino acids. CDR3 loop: CASSFNVGGTEAFF. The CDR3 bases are TGTGCCAGCAGCTTCAACGTGGGGGGCACTGAAGCTTTCTTT.

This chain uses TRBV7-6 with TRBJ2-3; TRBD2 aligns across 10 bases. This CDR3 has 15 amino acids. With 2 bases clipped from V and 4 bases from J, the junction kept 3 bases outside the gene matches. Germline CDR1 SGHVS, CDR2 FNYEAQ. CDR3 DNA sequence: TGTGCCAGCAGCTTACTAGCGGGGGTCTCAGATACGCAGTATTTT. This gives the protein CASSLLAGVSDTQYF.

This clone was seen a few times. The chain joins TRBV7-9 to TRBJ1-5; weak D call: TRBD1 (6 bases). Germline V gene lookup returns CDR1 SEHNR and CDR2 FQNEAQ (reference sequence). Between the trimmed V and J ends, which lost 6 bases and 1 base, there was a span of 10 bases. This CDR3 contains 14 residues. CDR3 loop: CASSRDISNQPQHF. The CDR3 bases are TGTGCCAGCAGTCGGGACATCAGCAATCAGCCCCAGCATTTT.

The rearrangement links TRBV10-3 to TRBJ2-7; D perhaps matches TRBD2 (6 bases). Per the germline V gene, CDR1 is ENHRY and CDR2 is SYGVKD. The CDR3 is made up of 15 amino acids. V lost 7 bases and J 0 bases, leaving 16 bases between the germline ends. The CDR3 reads CAITPGVVSSYEQYF. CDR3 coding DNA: TGTGCCATCACCCCGGGGGTCGTTAGCTCCTACGAGCAGTACTTC.

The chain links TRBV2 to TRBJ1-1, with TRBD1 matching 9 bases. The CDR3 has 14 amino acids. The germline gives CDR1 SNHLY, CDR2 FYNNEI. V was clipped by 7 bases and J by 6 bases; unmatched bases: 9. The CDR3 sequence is CASMVGQGNPEAFF. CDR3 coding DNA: TGTGCCAGCATGGTGGGACAGGGTAACCCTGAAGCTTTCTTT.

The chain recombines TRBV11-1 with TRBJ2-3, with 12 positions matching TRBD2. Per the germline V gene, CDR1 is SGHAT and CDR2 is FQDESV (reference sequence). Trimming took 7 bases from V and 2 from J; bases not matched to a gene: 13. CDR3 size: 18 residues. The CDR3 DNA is TGTGCCAGCACCTCCGGACTAGCGGGGACCCGAACCACAGATACGCAGTATTTT. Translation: CASTSGLAGTRTTDTQYF.

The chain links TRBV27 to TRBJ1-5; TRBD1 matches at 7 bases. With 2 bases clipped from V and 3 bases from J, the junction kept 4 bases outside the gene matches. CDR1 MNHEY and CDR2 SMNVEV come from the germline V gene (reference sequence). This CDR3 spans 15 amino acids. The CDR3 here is CASSLGGTVNQPQHF. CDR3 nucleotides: TGTGCCAGCAGTTTAGGGGGGACAGTCAATCAGCCCCAGCATTTT.

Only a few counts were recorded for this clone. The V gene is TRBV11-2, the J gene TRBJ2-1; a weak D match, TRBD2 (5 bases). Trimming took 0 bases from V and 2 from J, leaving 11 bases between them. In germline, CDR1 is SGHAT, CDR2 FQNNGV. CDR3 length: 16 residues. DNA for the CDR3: TGTGCCAGCAGCTTAGATCCCGGGATAACCTACAATGAGCAGTTCTTC. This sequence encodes CASSLDPGITYNEQFF.

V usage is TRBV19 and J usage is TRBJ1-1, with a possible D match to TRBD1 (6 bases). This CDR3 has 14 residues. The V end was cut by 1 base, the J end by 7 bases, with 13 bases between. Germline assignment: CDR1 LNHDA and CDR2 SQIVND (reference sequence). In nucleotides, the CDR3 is TGTGCCAGTAGTATAGGGGCAGGGGCAGGTGAAGCTTTCTTT. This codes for CASSIGAGAGEAFF.

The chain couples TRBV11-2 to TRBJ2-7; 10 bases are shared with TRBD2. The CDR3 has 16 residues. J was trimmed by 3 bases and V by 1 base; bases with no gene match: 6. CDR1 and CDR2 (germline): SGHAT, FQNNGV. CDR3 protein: CASSLASSGSIYEQYF. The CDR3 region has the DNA TGTGCCAGCAGCTTAGCCTCTAGCGGGAGTATCTACGAGCAGTACTTC.

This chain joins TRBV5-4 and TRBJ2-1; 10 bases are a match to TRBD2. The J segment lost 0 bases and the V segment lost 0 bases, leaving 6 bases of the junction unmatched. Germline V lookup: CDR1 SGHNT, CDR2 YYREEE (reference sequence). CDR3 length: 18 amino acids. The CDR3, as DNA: TGTGCCAGCAGCTTGGGGGGGGGACTAGCGACCTCCTACAATGAGCAGTTCTTC. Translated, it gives CASSLGGGLATSYNEQFF.

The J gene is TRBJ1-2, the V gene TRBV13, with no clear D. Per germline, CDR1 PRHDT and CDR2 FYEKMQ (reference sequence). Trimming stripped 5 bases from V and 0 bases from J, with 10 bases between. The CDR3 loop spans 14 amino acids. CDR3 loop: CASSVRRPNYGYTF. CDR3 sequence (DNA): TGTGCCAGCAGCGTTCGCAGGCCTAACTATGGCTACACCTTC.

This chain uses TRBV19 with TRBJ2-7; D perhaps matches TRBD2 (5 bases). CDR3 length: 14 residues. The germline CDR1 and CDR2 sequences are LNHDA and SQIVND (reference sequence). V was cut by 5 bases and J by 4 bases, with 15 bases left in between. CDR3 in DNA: TGTGCCAGTAGTCCCGGACTGATAGATTACGAGCAGTACTTC. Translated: CASSPGLIDYEQYF.

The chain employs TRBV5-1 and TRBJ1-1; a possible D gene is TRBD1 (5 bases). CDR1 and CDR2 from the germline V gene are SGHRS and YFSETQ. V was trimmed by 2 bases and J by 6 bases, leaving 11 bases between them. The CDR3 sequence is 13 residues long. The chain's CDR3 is CASSFGGSAEAFF. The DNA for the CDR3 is TGCGCCAGCAGCTTCGGGGGATCGGCTGAAGCTTTCTTT.

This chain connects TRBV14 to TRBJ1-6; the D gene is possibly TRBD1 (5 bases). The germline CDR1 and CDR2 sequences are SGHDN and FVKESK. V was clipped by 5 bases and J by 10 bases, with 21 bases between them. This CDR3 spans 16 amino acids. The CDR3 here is CASSKNTGVAGSPLHF. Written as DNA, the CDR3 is TGTGCCAGCAGCAAAAATACGGGGGTCGCTGGGTCACCCCTCCACTTT.

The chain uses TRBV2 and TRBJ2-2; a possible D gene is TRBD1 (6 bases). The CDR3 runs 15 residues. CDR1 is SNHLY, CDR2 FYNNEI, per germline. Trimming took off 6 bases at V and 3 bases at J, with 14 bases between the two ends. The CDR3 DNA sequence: TGTGCCAGCAGGAGAAGACAGGCGGACACCGGGGAGCTGTTTTTT. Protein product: CASRRRQADTGELFF. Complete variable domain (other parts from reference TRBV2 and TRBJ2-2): EPEVTQTPSHQVTQMGQEVILRCVPISNHLYFYWYRQILGQKVEFLVSFYNNEISEKSEIFDDQFSVERPDGSNFTLKIRSTKLEDSAMYFCASRRRQADTGELFFGEGSRLTVL.

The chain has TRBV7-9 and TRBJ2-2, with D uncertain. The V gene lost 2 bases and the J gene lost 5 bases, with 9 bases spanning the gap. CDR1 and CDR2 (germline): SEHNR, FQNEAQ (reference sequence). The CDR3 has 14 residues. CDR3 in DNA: TGTGCCAGCAGCTTAATAGCCGGGACCGGGGAGCTGTTTTTT. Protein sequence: CASSLIAGTGELFF.